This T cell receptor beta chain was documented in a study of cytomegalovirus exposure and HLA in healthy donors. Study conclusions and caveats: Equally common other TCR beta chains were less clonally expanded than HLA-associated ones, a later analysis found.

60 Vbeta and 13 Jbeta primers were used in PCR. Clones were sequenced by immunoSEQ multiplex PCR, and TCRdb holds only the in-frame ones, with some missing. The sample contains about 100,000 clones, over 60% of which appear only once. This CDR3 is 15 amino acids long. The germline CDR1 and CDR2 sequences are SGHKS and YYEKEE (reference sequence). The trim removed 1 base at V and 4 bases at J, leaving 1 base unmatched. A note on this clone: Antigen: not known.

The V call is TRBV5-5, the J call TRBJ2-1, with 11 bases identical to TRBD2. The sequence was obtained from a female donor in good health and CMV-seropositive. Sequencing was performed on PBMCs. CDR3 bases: TGTGCCAGCAGCTTGCGACTAGCGGGGTACAATGAGCAGTTCTTC. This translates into CASSLRLAGYNEQFF.